This T cell receptor beta chain was sequenced for a study of STAT5B mutations in CD4+ large granular lymphocyte leukemia. Control samples were healthy donors' buffy coats. As for this clone: Antigen: not known.

Trimming took 2 bases from V and 4 from J; bases not matched to a gene: 3. The CDR3 totals 14 residues. Germline CDR1 is LGHNA and CDR2 is YSLEER. General study results and limits: The CD4+ versus CD8+ T-LGLL clonality difference may reflect limited sample size.

Measured with immunoSEQ multiplex PCR; TCRdb has only the in-frame clones, and not every one. The sample has tens of thousands of clones; around 74% are singletons. The sequence derives from a human donor in good health. V is TRBV4-3 and J is TRBJ1-2; 8 nucleotides match TRBD1. The sequencing sample was made of CD4+ T cells from blood buffy coats. CDR3 sequence reads: CASSQNTGGYGYTF. The CDR3 nucleotides are TGCGCCAGCAGCCAAAATACAGGGGGCTATGGCTACACCTTC.